The T cell receptor beta chain under discussion was sequenced for a study of blood T cells in healthy people across ages. This clonotype turned up a few times. A sample-barcoded 5' primer and a J-beta primer mix were used in a second PCR of about 7 to 12 cycles. TCRdb fed the 5' RACE reads into MiXCR, producing one record per CDR3 protein. The sample records hundreds of thousands of distinct CDR3 sequences, roughly 64% being singletons. The sequenced sample consisted of blood. This TCR came from a man aged 30 to 39 in good health.

In DNA, the CDR3 is TGTGCCAGCAGAGGGACTAGCGGGAGAACGGGTGAGCAGTTCTTC. The encoded protein is CASRGTSGRTGEQFF. The chain links TRBV6-6 to TRBJ2-1; 14 bases are a match to TRBD2. V lost 6 bases to trimming and J lost 9 bases; unmatched junction nucleotides: 7. This CDR3 comprises 15 residues. Germline values: CDR1 MNHNY, CDR2 SVGAGI (reference sequence).